The 19 T cell receptor beta chains below were found in one sample sequenced in a study of blood T cell repertoires in COVID-19. The protocol was immunoSEQ multiplex PCR, while the TCRdb copy is restricted to in-frame clones and leaves out a portion. This sample has approximately 230,000 clones; around 88% occur once, and the top ten carry around 1.5%. The sample consisted of peripheral blood. The receptors stem from an elderly man with acute or convalescent COVID-19.

The V gene is TRBV7-2, the J gene TRBJ1-2; 10 bases line up with TRBD1. V lost 0 bases, J lost 4 bases, and 8 bases stayed unmatched. The CDR3 runs 17 residues. Germline CDR1 and CDR2: SGHTA and FQGNSA. CDR3 loop: CASSLASGTGAVYGYTF. CDR3 nucleotide sequence: TGTGCCAGCAGCTTAGCCTCCGGGACAGGGGCCGTCTATGGCTACACCTTC.

V is TRBV28 and J is TRBJ2-2, with 9 bases fitting TRBD1. J was trimmed by 6 bases and V by 6 bases; bases with no gene match: 5. This CDR3 comprises 14 residues. Germline V CDR1 and CDR2: MDHEN, SYDVKM. CDR3 sequence: CASSGTGLPGELFF. CDR3 in DNA: TGTGCCAGCAGCGGGACAGGGTTGCCCGGGGAGCTGTTTTTT.

The chain combines TRBV5-5 with TRBJ1-3; tentative D call: TRBD1 (6 bases). The CDR3 runs to 15 residues. Trimming pared 0 bases from V and 0 bases from J, leaving 7 bases between. Germline V gene sequence: CDR1 SGHKS, CDR2 YYEKEE (reference sequence). This CDR3 reads CASSLAGDSGNTIYF. CDR3 in DNA: TGTGCCAGCAGCTTGGCAGGGGACTCTGGAAACACCATATATTTT.

The chain couples TRBV7-2 to TRBJ2-7; maybe TRBD2 (5 bases). V lost 5 bases and J 3 bases, leaving 17 bases between the germline ends. Germline CDR1 and CDR2: SGHTA and FQGNSA. The CDR3 is 15 amino acids. CDR3 sequence (DNA): TGTGCCAGCAGCCGTGAGTCGGGGTACCTCTACGAGCAGTACTTC. It codes for CASSRESGYLYEQYF.

This chain uses TRBV2 with TRBJ2-2; no firm D call. V lost 4 bases, J lost 1 base, and 10 bases lay in between. The length of the CDR3 is 15 residues. Germline V gene lookup returns CDR1 SNHLY and CDR2 FYNNEI. The CDR3 DNA follows: TGTGCCAGCAGTGGAGGTTCCCTGAACACCGGGGAGCTGTTTTTT. Amino acids: CASSGGSLNTGELFF.

The V and J genes are TRBV6-1 and TRBJ1-6; 9 bases map to TRBD1. Trimming cost V 1 base and J 8 bases; bases outside gene matches: 3. Germline loops: CDR1 MNHNS, CDR2 SASEGT. The CDR3 is made up of 15 amino acids. The CDR3 reads CASSEEQGADSPLHF. The CDR3 bases are TGTGCCAGCAGTGAAGAACAGGGGGCGGATTCACCCCTCCACTTT.

The V gene is TRBV7-9, the J gene TRBJ2-7; TRBD1 agrees at 7 bases. Germline CDR1 reads SEHNR; CDR2 reads FQNEAQ (reference sequence). CDR3 length: 13 residues. After removal of 1 base from V and 6 bases from J, the junction contained 3 bases not matched to a gene. In nucleotides, the CDR3 is TGTGCCAGCAGCTTAGTGGCAGGGGGCGAGCAGTACTTC. It yields the protein CASSLVAGGEQYF.

This rearrangement joins TRBV7-9 to TRBJ2-5; D perhaps matches TRBD2 (5 bases). V lost 4 bases and J lost 5, with 11 bases in between. The germline CDR1 and CDR2 sequences are SEHNR and FQNEAQ (reference sequence). The CDR3 consists of 13 residues. The chain's CDR3 is CASSSRGPETQYF. As DNA, the CDR3 is TGTGCCAGCAGCTCCCGCGGGCCCGAGACCCAGTACTTC.

This sequence joins TRBV18 and TRBJ1-1; D call uncertain. This CDR3 is built from 15 residues. Between the trimmed V and J ends, which lost 2 bases and 0 bases, there was a span of 10 bases. Germline assignment: CDR1 KGHSH and CDR2 LQKENI. The CDR3 DNA reads as TGTGCCAGCTCACCAACAGTAACCTTGAACACTGAAGCTTTCTTT. Translated, it gives CASSPTVTLNTEAFF.

The rearrangement joins TRBV4-2 to TRBJ2-1, with 12 bases matching TRBD2. This CDR3 has 14 residues. From germline, CDR1 is LGHNA and CDR2 YNFKEQ. V trimming: 6 bases; J trimming: 4 bases; junction bases outside the gene matches: 1. CDR3 nucleotide sequence: TGTGCCAGCAGAGGACTAGCGGGGTACAATGAGCAGTTCTTC. Amino acids: CASRGLAGYNEQFF.

As regards this clone: Other DNA sequences in the sample encode the same CDR3. V and J are TRBV18 and TRBJ2-7; D not resolved. CDR1 and CDR2 from the germline V gene are KGHSH and LQKENI. The CDR3 has 12 amino acids. V was pared by 6 bases and J by 0 bases, with 6 bases between. In nucleotides, the CDR3 is TGTGCCAGCTCTCTTAGCTCCTACGAGCAGTACTTC. Amino acids: CASSLSSYEQYF.

The chain joins TRBV3-1 (or the pseudogene TRBV3-2) to TRBJ2-5; a weak D match, TRBD1 (5 bases). The CDR3 has 14 residues. Trimming took off 1 base at V and 5 bases at J, with 11 bases between the two ends. Germline V gene lookup returns CDR1 LGHDT and CDR2 YNNKEL (reference sequence). The CDR3 DNA follows: TGTGCCAGCAGCCAAGTAAAAGGGGTGGAGACCCAGTACTTC. It translates to CASSQVKGVETQYF.

Details on this clone: Other DNA variants within this sample encode the same CDR3. The V and J genes are TRBV7-9 and TRBJ1-1, with D uncertain. The CDR3 extends over 11 amino acids. Germline V gene data show CDR1 as SEHNR and CDR2 as FQNEAQ (reference sequence). The V end lost 5 bases, the J end lost 3 bases, and 4 bases lay between the germline ends. Here the CDR3 DNA reads TGTGCCAGCAGCCCGGACACTGAAGCTTTCTTT. Encoded protein: CASSPDTEAFF.

The chain is built from TRBV4-2 and TRBJ1-4; 7 nucleotides line up with TRBD1. Germline V gene data show CDR1 as LGHNA and CDR2 as YNFKEQ. The junction had 10 bases not matched to a gene; V was cut back by 4 bases and J by 8 bases. The CDR3 loop spans 15 amino acids. The chain's CDR3 is CASSRQRTGWEKLFF. The CDR3 DNA reads TGTGCCAGCAGCCGCCAGAGGACAGGCTGGGAAAAACTGTTTTTT.

The chain joins TRBV7-7 to TRBJ2-1, with 8 bases fitting TRBD1. V was clipped by 4 bases and J by 4 bases; unmatched bases: 6. Looked up from germline, CDR1 is SSHAT and CDR2 is FNYEAQ (reference sequence). The CDR3 has 15 residues. CDR3 sequence reads: CASSSGTGPYNEQFF. The DNA of the CDR3 is TGTGCCAGCAGCTCCGGGACAGGCCCTTACAATGAGCAGTTCTTC.

V and J are TRBV18 and TRBJ2-7; TRBD2 agrees at 12 bases. The germline CDR1 and CDR2 sequences are KGHSH and LQKENI. Trimming removed 5 bases from V and 0 bases from J; junction bases left unmatched: 8. The CDR3 is made up of 17 amino acids. CDR3: CASSTRLAGASSYEQYF. The DNA of the CDR3 is TGTGCCAGCTCAACTCGACTAGCGGGAGCGAGCTCCTACGAGCAGTACTTC.

The chain couples TRBV11-2 to TRBJ2-7; D possibly corresponds to TRBD2 (7 bases). Trimming pared 2 bases from V and 3 bases from J, leaving 14 bases between. CDR3 length: 15 amino acids. From germline, CDR1 is SGHAT and CDR2 FQNNGV. The CDR3 bases are TGTGCCAGCAGCTTATCGGGGGGCGAAATCTACGAGCAGTACTTC. It yields the protein CASSLSGGEIYEQYF.

This clone was detected only a few times. The CDR3 is CASSPTGPSTDTQYF. The DNA for the CDR3 is TGCGCCAGCAGCCCGACAGGGCCTAGCACAGATACGCAGTATTTT. This sequence joins TRBV5-1 and TRBJ2-3; 7 positions match TRBD1. V lost 4 bases to trimming and J lost 0 bases; unmatched junction nucleotides: 5. Germline V lookup: CDR1 SGHRS, CDR2 YFSETQ. This CDR3 has 15 residues.

CDR3 residues: CASSQGYSRSGYEQYF. Written as DNA, the CDR3 is TGTGCCAGCAGCCAAGGCTATAGCCGGAGTGGTTACGAGCAGTACTTC. The chain combines TRBV4-2 with TRBJ2-7; no clear D gene. From germline, CDR1 is LGHNA and CDR2 YNFKEQ. The V end lost 1 base, the J end lost 4 bases, and 17 bases lay between the germline ends. This CDR3 region has 16 residues.